This T cell receptor (beta chain) was observed in a study of graft-versus-host responses after intestinal transplantation. About this clone itself: Antigen: not known.

Here immunoSEQ multiplex PCR was the method, and the copy in TCRdb shows in-frame clones only, minus some. This repertoire shows about 110,000 clones, 85% to 95% found once; its top ten account for roughly 1.2%. The CDR3 is 14 residues long. Germline-derived CDR1 and CDR2 are SGHRS and YFSETQ. The V end lost 3 bases, the J end lost 5 bases, and 14 bases lay between the germline ends. Material: unstimulated CD8+ T cells sorted from spleen or lymph node cells, obtained before transplant. This sequence joins TRBV5-1 and TRBJ1-1; D perhaps matches TRBD1 (6 bases). The TCR sequence derives from a human donor who was the organ donor for an intestinal transplant. The CDR3 coding sequence is TGCGCCAGCAGCTACGCAGGGGCTGGGACTGAAGCTTTCTTT. It encodes CASSYAGAGTEAFF.